This note documents a single T cell receptor beta chain sequence. The CDR3 length is 13 residues. The ends were cut back, 0 bases at V and 3 bases at J, with 4 bases in the middle. The germline V gene encodes CDR1 SGHRS and CDR2 YFSETQ. The record originates from a study of control samples from healthy donors and cancer patients. Profiling relied on immunoSEQ multiplex PCR, and the TCRdb table lists in-frame clones only, not all of them. Counted here are more than 140,000 clones, about 90% occurring once; the ten biggest clones make up under 9%. This receptor was obtained from a man between 18 and 35 years old in good health. The rearrangement joins TRBV5-1 to TRBJ1-3; D is unclear. The sample consisted of blood. The CDR3 DNA reads as TGCGCCAGCAGCTTGGACGGTGGAAACACCATATATTTT. Protein product: CASSLDGGNTIYF.